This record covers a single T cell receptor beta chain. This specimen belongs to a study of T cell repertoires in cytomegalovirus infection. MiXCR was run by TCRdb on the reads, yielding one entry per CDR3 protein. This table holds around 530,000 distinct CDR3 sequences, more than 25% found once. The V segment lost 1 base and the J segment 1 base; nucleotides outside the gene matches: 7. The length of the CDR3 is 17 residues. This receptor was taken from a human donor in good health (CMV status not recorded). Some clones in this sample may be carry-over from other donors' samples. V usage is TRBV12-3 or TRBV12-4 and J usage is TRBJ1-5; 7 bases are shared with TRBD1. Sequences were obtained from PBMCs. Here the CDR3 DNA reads TGTGCCAGCAGTTTAGGAAATCCGGGACAGAGCAATCAGCCCCAGCATTTT. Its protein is CASSLGNPGQSNQPQHF.